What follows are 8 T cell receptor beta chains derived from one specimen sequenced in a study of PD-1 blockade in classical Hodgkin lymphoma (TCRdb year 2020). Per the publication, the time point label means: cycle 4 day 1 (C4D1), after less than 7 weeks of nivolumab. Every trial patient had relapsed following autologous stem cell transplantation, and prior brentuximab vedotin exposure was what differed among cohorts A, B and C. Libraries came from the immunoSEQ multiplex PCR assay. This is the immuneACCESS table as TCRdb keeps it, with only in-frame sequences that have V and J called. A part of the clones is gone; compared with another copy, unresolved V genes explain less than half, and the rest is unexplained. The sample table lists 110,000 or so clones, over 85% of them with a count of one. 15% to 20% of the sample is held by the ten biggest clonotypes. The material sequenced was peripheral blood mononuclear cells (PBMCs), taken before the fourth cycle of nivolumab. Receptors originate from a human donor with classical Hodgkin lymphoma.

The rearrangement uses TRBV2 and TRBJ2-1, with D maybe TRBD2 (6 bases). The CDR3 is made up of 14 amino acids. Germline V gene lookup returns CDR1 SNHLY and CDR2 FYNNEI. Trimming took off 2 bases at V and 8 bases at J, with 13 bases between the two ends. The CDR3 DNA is TGTGCCAGCAGTGAACCCCGGACGGGAGATGAGCAGTTCTTC. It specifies CASSEPRTGDEQFF. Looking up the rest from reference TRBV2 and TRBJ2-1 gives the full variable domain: EPEVTQTPSHQVTQMGQEVILRCVPISNHLYFYWYRQILGQKVEFLVSFYNNEISEKSEIFDDQFSVERPDGSNFTLKIRSTKLEDSAMYFCASSEPRTGDEQFFGPGTRLTVL.

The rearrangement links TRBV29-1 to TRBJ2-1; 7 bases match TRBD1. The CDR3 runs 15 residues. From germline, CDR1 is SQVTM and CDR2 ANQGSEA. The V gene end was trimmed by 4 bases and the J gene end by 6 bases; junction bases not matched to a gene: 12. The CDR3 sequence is CSVVGQGVWSNEQFF. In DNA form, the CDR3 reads TGCAGCGTTGTAGGGCAGGGGGTTTGGTCCAATGAGCAGTTCTTC.

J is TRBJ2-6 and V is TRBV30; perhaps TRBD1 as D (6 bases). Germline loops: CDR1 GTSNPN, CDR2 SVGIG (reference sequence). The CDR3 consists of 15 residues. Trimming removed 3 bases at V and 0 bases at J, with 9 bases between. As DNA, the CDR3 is TGTGCCTGGAGAAGACAGGACTCTGGGGCCAACGTCCTGACTTTC. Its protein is CAWRRQDSGANVLTF.

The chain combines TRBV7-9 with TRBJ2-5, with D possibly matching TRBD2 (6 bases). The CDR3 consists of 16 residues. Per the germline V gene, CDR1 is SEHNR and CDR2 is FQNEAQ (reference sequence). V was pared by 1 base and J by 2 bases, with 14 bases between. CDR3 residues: CASSLGGEVSQETQYF. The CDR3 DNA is TGTGCCAGCAGCTTAGGTGGGGAGGTGTCGCAAGAGACCCAGTACTTC. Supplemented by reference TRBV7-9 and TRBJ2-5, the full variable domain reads DTGVSQNPRHKITKRGQNVTFRCDPISEHNRLYWYRQTLGQGPEFLTYFQNEAQLEKSRLLSDRFSAERPKGSFSTLEIQRTEQGDSAMYLCASSLGGEVSQETQYFGPGTRLLVL.

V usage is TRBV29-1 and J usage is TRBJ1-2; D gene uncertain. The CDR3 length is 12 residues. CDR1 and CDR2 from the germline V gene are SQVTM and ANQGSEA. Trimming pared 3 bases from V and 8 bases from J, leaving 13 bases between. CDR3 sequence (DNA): TGCAGCGTTGACGGCCAAGGCGGCGGCTACACCTTC. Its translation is CSVDGQGGGYTF.

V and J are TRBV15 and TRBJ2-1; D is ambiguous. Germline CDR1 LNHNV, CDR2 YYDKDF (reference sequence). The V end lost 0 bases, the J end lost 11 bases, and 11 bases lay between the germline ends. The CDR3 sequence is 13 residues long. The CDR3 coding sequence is TGTGCCACCAGCAGAGATCGTCTGGAGAAGCAGTTCTTC. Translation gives CATSRDRLEKQFF.

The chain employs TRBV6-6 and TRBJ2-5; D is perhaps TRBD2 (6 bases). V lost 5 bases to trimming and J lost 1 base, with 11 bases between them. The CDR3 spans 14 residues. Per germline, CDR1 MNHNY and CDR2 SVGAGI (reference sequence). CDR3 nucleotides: TGTGCCAGCAGTCACCCGGAGGGCCAAGAGACCCAGTACTTC. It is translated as CASSHPEGQETQYF.

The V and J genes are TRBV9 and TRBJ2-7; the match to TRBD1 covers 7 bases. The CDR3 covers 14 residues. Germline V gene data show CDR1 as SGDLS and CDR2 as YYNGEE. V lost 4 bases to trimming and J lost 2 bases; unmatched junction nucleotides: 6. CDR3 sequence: CASSQQGYAYEQYF. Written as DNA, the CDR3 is TGTGCCAGCAGCCAACAGGGGTATGCCTACGAGCAGTACTTC.